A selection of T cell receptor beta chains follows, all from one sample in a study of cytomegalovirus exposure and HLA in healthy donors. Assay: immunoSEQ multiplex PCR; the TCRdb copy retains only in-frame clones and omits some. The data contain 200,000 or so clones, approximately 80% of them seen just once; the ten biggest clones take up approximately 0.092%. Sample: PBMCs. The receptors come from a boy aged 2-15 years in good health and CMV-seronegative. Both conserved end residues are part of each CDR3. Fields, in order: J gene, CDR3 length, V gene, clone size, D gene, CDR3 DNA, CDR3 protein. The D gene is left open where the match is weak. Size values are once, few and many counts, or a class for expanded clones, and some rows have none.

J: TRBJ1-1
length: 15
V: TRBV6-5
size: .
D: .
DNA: TGTGCCAGCAGTTACTATCGGGTGTCGGGGACTGAAGCTTTCTTT
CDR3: CASSYYRVSGTEAFF

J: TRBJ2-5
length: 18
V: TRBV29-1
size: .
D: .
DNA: TGCAGCGCCGGGACAGGTTTAGGGAGTAGCGGGGGTGGGGAGACCCAGTACTTC
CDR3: CSAGTGLGSSGGGETQYF

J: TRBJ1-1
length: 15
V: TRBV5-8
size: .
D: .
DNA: TGTGCCAGCAGCTTGGCGGTCTATGGGAACACTGAAGCTTTCTTT
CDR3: CASSLAVYGNTEAFF

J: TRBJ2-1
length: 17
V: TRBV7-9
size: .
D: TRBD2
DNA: TGTGCCAGCAGCTACGAACTAGCGGGGGGTCACCACAATGAGCAGTTCTTC
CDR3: CASSYELAGGHHNEQFF

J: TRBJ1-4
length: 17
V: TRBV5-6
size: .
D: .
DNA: TGTGCCAGCAGCTTGGTCGGAGGGGTCCCAACTAATGAAAAACTGTTTTTT
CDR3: CASSLVGGVPTNEKLFF

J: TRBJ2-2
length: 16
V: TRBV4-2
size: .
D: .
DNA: TGTGCCAGCAGCCAGATTGGCGACTTGTTGGCCGGGGAGCTGTTTTTT
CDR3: CASSQIGDLLAGELFF

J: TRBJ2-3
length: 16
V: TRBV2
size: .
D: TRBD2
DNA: TGTGCCAGCAGGCCCCTTTCGGCGGGGGGCGGAGATACGCAGTATTTT
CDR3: CASRPLSAGGGDTQYF

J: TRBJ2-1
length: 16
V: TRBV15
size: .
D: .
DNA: TGTGCCACCAGCAGAGGGAGACTAGTACCTTACAATGAGCAGTTCTTC
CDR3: CATSRGRLVPYNEQFF

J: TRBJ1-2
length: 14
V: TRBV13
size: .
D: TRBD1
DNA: TGTGCCAGCAGCCCAGGGACAGGCCTCCGGGGCTACACCTTC
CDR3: CASSPGTGLRGYTF

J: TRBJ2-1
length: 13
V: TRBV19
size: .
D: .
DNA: TGTGCCAGTAGTATAGGACTTTACAATGAGCAGTTCTTC
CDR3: CASSIGLYNEQFF

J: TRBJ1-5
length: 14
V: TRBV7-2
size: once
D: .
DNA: TGTGCCAGCAGCTTATCTCGGACAAATCAGCCCCAGCATTTT
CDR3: CASSLSRTNQPQHF

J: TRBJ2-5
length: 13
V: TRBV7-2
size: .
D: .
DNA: TGTGCCAGCAGCTTTCACAGGCAAGAGACCCAGTACTTC
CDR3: CASSFHRQETQYF

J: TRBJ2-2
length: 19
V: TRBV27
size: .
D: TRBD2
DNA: TGTGCCAGCAGTCCACTTCGCCTAGCGGGCATTCTGAACACCGGGGAGCTGTTTTTT
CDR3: CASSPLRLAGILNTGELFF

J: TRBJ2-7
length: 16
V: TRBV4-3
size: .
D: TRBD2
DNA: TGCGCCAGCAGCCAGGTCAGAGCTAGCGGTGACTACGAGCAGTACTTC
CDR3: CASSQVRASGDYEQYF

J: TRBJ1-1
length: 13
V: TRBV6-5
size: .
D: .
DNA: TGTGCCAGCAGTTATTCAGAGAACACTGAAGCTTTCTTT
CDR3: CASSYSENTEAFF

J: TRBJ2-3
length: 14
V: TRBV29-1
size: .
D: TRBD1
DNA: TGCAGCGTTGAAGAAGGCCAGGGGGCAGATACGCAGTATTTT
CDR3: CSVEEGQGADTQYF

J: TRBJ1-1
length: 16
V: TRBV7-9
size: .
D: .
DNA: TGTGCCAGCAGCTTAGAGTACGGGGGGACGGGCACTGAAGCTTTCTTT
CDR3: CASSLEYGGTGTEAFF

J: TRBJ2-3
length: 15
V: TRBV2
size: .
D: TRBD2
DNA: TGTGCCAGCAGCCTAGCGGTTTCTAGCACAGATACGCAGTATTTT
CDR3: CASSLAVSSTDTQYF

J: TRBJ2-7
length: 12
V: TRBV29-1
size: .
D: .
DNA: TGCAGCGTTGGATACAGAACCTACGAGCAGTACTTC
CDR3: CSVGYRTYEQYF

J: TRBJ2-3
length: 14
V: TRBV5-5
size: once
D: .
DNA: TGTGCCAGCAGCTTGGCCCTGTTCGGAGATACGCAGTATTTT
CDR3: CASSLALFGDTQYF

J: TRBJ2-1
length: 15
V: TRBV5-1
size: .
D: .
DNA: TGCGCCAGCAGCTTTCAAGGGGGACCCTACAATGAGCAGTTCTTC
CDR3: CASSFQGGPYNEQFF

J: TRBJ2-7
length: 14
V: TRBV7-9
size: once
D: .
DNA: TGTGCCAGCAGCTTAGACGAGAGCTCCTACGAGCAGTACTTC
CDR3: CASSLDESSYEQYF

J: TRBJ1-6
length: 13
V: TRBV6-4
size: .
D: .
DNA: TGTGCCAGCAGTGACTCGGAGAATTCACCCCTCCACTTT
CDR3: CASSDSENSPLHF

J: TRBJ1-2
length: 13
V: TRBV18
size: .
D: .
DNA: TGTGCCAGCTCCCTGACAGGCCCCGAGGGCTACACCTTC
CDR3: CASSLTGPEGYTF

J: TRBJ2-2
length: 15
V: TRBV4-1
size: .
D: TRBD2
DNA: TGCGCCAGCAGCTCGAGGACTAGCGGGACCGGGGAGCTGTTTTTT
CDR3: CASSSRTSGTGELFF

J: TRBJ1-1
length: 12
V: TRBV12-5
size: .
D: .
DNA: TGTGCTAGTGGCAATTCGGGGGGGAGAGCTTTCTTT
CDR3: CASGNSGGRAFF

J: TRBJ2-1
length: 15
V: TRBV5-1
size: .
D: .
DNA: TGCGCCAGCAGCTTTAGGGGTCCCGAAATGTACGAGCAGTTCTTC
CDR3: CASSFRGPEMYEQFF

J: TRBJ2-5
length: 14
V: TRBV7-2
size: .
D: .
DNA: TGTGCCAGCAGCTTATGGGGCAGGGAAGAGACCCAGTACTTC
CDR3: CASSLWGREETQYF

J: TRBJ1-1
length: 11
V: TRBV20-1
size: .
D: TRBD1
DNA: TGCAGTGCCATCAGGGGGGCTGAAGCTTTCTTT
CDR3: CSAIRGAEAFF

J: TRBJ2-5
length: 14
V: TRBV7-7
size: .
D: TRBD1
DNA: TGTGCTAGCAGCGTCGGGACAGAACAAGAGACCCAGTACTTC
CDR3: CASSVGTEQETQYF

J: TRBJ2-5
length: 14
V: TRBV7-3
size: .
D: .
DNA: TGTGCCAGCAGCCCACGGGGGGCCAGGGAGACCCAGTACTTC
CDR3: CASSPRGARETQYF

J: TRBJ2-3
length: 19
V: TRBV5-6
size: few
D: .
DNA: TGTGCCAGCAGCTTTGACCCCGGTTGGCGGACGAGGGGCACAGATACGCAGTATTTT
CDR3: CASSFDPGWRTRGTDTQYF

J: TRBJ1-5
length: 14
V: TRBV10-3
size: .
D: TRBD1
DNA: TGTGCCACCTTAGACAGGGTTAAGGATCAGCCCCAGCATTTT
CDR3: CATLDRVKDQPQHF

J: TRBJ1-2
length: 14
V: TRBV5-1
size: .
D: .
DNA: TGCGCCAGCAGCTTGGTAGGGGATAACTATGGCTACACCTTC
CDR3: CASSLVGDNYGYTF

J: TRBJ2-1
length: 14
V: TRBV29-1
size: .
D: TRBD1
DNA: TGCAGCACTCAGGGGGCGAGGCACAAGAATGAGCAGTTCTTC
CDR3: CSTQGARHKNEQFF

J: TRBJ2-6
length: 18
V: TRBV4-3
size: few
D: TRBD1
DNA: TGCGCCAGCAGCCCTGGGACAGGGTACGTCTCTGGGGCCAACGTCCTGACTTTC
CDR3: CASSPGTGYVSGANVLTF

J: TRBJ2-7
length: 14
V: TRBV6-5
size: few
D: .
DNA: TGTGCCAGCAGTTCGAACGGGGGGCCCTACGAGCAGTACTTC
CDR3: CASSSNGGPYEQYF

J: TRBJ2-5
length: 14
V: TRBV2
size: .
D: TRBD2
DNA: TGTGCCAGCCAGTTCGGCGGGGGCCAAGAGACCCAGTACTTC
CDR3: CASQFGGGQETQYF

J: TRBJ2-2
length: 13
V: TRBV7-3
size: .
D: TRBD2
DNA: TGTGCCAGCAGCCCGGGACTAGCGGGGGGGCTGTTTTTT
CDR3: CASSPGLAGGLFF

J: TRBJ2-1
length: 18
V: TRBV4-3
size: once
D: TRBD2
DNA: TGCGCCAGCAGCCAAGATTTAACTAGCGGGGGGGGGTACAATGAGCAGTTCTTC
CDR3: CASSQDLTSGGGYNEQFF

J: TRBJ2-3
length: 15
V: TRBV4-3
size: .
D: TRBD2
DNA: TGCGCCAGCAGCCCCCGCCTTAGCGGGGGGCTGGGTTGGTATTTT
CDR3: CASSPRLSGGLGWYF

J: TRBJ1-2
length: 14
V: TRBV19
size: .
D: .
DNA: TGTGCCAGTAGTATAGGCAGGGGTTCCTATGGCTACACCTTC
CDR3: CASSIGRGSYGYTF

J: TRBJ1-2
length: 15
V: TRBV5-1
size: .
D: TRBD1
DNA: TGCGCCAGCAGCCAGGGGGCGCGTCCCGCCGGTGGCTACACCTTC
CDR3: CASSQGARPAGGYTF

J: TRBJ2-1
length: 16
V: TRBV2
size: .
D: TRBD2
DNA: TGTGCCAGCAGTGAAGCGCTAGCGGGGGCCCTCAATGAGCAGTTCTTC
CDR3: CASSEALAGALNEQFF

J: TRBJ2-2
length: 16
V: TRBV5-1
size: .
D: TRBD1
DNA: TGCGCCAGCAGCTTGGAGCAGGGGGTGAACACCGGGGAGCTGTTTTTT
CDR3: CASSLEQGVNTGELFF

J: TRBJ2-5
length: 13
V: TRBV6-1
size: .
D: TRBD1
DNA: TGTGCCAGCAGTTGGGACAGGGAGGAGACCCAGTACTTC
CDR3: CASSWDREETQYF

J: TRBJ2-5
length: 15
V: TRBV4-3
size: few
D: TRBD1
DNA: TGCGCCAGCAGCCCACAGGGGGCGCCCCGGGAGACCCAGTACTTC
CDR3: CASSPQGAPRETQYF

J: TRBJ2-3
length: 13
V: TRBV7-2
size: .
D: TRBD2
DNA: TGTGCCAGCAGCTTAGCGCGGGAGGATACGCAGTATTTT
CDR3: CASSLAREDTQYF

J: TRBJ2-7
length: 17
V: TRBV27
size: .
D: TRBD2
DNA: TGTGCCAGCGCATCCGGGACTAGCGGGGGGGTGTCCTACGAGCAGTACTTC
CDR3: CASASGTSGGVSYEQYF

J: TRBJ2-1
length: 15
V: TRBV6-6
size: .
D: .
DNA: TGTGCCAGCAGCGGGGCGGGGTTCTCCTACAATGAGCAGTTCTTC
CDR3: CASSGAGFSYNEQFF

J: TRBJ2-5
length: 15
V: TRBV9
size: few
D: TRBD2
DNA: TGTGCCAGCAGCGCCGGACTAGCGGACTCCTTAACCCAGTACTTC
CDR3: CASSAGLADSLTQYF

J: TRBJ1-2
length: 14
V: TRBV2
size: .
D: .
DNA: TGTGCCAGCAGAAGCGACAGAATTTCCTATGGCTACACCTTC
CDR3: CASRSDRISYGYTF

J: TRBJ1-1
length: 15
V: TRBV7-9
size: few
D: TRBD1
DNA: TGTGCCAGCAGCTTAGTGACAGGGGGCAACACTGAAGCTTTCTTT
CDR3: CASSLVTGGNTEAFF

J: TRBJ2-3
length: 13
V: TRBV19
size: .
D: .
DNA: TGTGCCAGTAGCCTGGGCGCACCAGATACGCAGTATTTT
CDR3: CASSLGAPDTQYF

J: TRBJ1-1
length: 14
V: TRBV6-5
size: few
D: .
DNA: TGTGCCAGCAGTTCCTTCAGTGGTAACACTGAAGCTTTCTTT
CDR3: CASSSFSGNTEAFF

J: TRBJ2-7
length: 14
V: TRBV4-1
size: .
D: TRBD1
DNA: TGCGCCAGCAGCCAAAGTAGACAGGGTTACGAGCAGTACTTC
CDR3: CASSQSRQGYEQYF

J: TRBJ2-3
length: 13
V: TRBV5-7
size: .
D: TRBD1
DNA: TGTGCCAGCAGCTTCGGACAGGTCGATACGCAGTATTTT
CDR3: CASSFGQVDTQYF